The 13 T cell receptor beta chains below come from one sample, sequenced in a study of cytomegalovirus exposure and HLA in healthy donors. Researchers ran the PCR with 60 Vbeta and 13 Jbeta primers. Measured with immunoSEQ multiplex PCR; TCRdb has only the in-frame clones, and not every one. The sample carries 100,000 to 150,000 clones, about 73% recorded once. Sequenced sample: PBMCs. These receptors came from a human donor in good health.

The chain carries TRBV19 and TRBJ2-7, with TRBD1 matching over 8 bases. The CDR3 totals 15 residues. Germline CDR1 LNHDA, CDR2 SQIVND (reference sequence). After removal of 3 bases from V and 3 bases from J, the junction contained 7 bases not matched to a gene. This CDR3 reads CASSIVTGALYEQYF. The CDR3 DNA is TGTGCCAGTAGTATCGTGACAGGGGCCCTCTACGAGCAGTACTTC.

This clone came up a few times. The chain combines TRBV5-4 with TRBJ2-1, with 11 bases that match TRBD1. This CDR3 is built from 16 residues. The ends lost 3 bases at V and 2 bases at J; junction bases unmatched: 4. Germline V CDR1 and CDR2: SGHNT, YYREEE (reference sequence). In DNA form, the CDR3 reads TGTGCCAGCAGCTCGGACAGGGGGCTGACCTACAATGAGCAGTTCTTC. It is translated as CASSSDRGLTYNEQFF.

This chain joins TRBV6-5 and TRBJ1-1; 9 bases align to TRBD1. This CDR3 comprises 13 residues. Germline CDR1 reads MNHEY; CDR2 reads SVGAGI. V was pared by 7 bases and J by 6 bases, with 6 bases of the junction left unmatched. The CDR3 nucleotides are TGTGCCAGCAAGGGGACAGGGTTGGCTGAAGCTTTCTTT. It translates to CASKGTGLAEAFF.

This clone has just a few counts. The chain links TRBV2 to TRBJ2-2; D not resolved. The CDR3 is 12 amino acids. Trimming took off 4 bases at V and 7 bases at J, with 7 bases between the two ends. CDR1 and CDR2 from the germline V gene are SNHLY and FYNNEI. Written as DNA, the CDR3 is TGTGCCAGCAGTGTTGGCCGCGGGGAGCTGTTTTTT. Its protein is CASSVGRGELFF.

The chain is built from TRBV6-5 and TRBJ1-6; no firm D call. CDR3 size: 15 residues. V lost 4 bases, J lost 7 bases, and 14 bases lay in between. In germline, CDR1 is MNHEY, CDR2 SVGAGI. CDR3 residues: CASSLEVLPNSPLHF. The CDR3 bases are TGTGCCAGCAGTTTAGAGGTCCTGCCGAATTCACCCCTCCACTTT.

The chain links TRBV6-6 to TRBJ2-3; 7 bases are shared with TRBD1. The trim removed 6 bases at V and 4 bases at J, leaving 10 bases unmatched. The CDR3 spans 15 residues. Germline V CDR1 and CDR2: MNHNY, SVGAGI (reference sequence). The CDR3: CASRKPGQLSDTQYF. CDR3 DNA: TGTGCCAGCAGAAAACCGGGACAGTTGTCAGATACGCAGTATTTT.

The chain links TRBV6-5 to TRBJ2-2; 7 bases align to TRBD1. J lost 6 bases, V lost 0 bases, and 4 bases had no gene match. The CDR3 spans 15 residues. In germline, CDR1 is MNHEY, CDR2 SVGAGI. This chain's CDR3 is CASSYSSQGAGELFF. CDR3 in DNA: TGTGCCAGCAGTTACTCGAGTCAGGGGGCCGGGGAGCTGTTTTTT.

The V and J genes are TRBV19 and TRBJ1-2; D remains unclear. CDR1 and CDR2 (germline): LNHDA, SQIVND (reference sequence). CDR3 length: 14 residues. With 1 base removed from V and 4 bases from J, the gap between germline ends came to 10 bases. CDR3 DNA sequence: TGTGCCAGTAGTATAGGGGGAGAAACCTATGGCTACACCTTC. It translates to CASSIGGETYGYTF.

This chain links TRBV6-1 with TRBJ2-5, with D perhaps TRBD1 (6 bases). Germline V gene data show CDR1 as MNHNS and CDR2 as SASEGT. With 6 bases removed from V and 5 bases from J, the gap between germline ends came to 13 bases. This CDR3 contains 13 residues. The CDR3 DNA is TGTGCCAGCAGCCCCAGGGGCGTGGAGACCCAGTACTTC. Translating it yields CASSPRGVETQYF.

This rearrangement joins TRBV7-3 to TRBJ2-6, with a possible D match to TRBD2 (5 bases). V shed 8 bases and J shed 2 bases, with 19 bases lying between them. This CDR3 is built from 17 residues. The V gene's germline CDR1 is SGHTA and CDR2 FQGTGA. The DNA of the CDR3 is TGTGCCAGCGGGTGGGGAGCGTCCCCGGCTGGGGCCAACGTCCTGACTTTC. Encoded protein: CASGWGASPAGANVLTF.

The chain couples TRBV10-3 to TRBJ1-5, with D hard to call. This CDR3 spans 14 amino acids. Germline V gene lookup returns CDR1 ENHRY and CDR2 SYGVKD. Trimming removed 3 bases from V and 7 bases from J, with 13 bases in between. The CDR3 bases are TGTGCCATCAGTGATAGCGGAGGGAAGCAGCCCCAGCATTTT. This gives the protein CAISDSGGKQPQHF.

This chain connects TRBV6-1 to TRBJ2-1; D is possibly TRBD2 (5 bases). Trimming removed 11 bases from V and 10 bases from J, with 12 bases in between. The CDR3 runs to 10 residues. CDR1 and CDR2 from the germline V gene are MNHNS and SASEGT. The CDR3 protein is CAGGGREQFF. The CDR3 DNA reads as TGTGCCGGTGGAGGACGCGAGCAGTTCTTC.

The gene calls are TRBV11-2 and TRBJ2-1; 8 bases map to TRBD2. CDR1 is SGHAT, CDR2 FQNNGV, per germline. The CDR3 extends over 16 amino acids. With 1 base clipped from V and 7 bases from J, the junction kept 9 bases outside the gene matches. CDR3 in DNA: TGTGCCAGCAGCTTAGGTCCAGCGGGGGTTGGTAATGAGCAGTTCTTC. It yields the protein CASSLGPAGVGNEQFF.